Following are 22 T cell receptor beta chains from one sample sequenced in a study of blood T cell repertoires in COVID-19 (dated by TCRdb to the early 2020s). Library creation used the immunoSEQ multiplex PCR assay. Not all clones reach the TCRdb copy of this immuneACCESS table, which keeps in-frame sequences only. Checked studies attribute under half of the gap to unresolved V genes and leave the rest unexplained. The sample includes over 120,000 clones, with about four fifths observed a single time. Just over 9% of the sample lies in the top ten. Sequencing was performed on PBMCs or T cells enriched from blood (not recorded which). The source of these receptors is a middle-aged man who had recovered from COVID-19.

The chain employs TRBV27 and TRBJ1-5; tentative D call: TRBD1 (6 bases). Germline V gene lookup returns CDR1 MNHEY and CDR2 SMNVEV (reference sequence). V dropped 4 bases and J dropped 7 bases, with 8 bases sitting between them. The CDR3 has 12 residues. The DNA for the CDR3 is TGTGCCAGCAGTTCGGGGGGCCAGCCCCAGCATTTT. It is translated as CASSSGGQPQHF.

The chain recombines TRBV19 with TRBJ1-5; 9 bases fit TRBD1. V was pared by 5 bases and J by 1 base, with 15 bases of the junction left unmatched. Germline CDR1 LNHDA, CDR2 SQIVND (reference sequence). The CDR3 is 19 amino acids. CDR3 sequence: CASSSPHRGLSPSNQPQHF. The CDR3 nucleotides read TGTGCCAGTAGTTCCCCCCACAGGGGGCTCTCCCCCAGCAATCAGCCCCAGCATTTT.

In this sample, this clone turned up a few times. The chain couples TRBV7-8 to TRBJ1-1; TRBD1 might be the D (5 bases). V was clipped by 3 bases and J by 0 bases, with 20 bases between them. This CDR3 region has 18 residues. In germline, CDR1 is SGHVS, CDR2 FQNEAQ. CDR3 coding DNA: TGTGCCAGCAGCTTTAACCGGCGGGGCTCGCCCGTGAACACTGAAGCTTTCTTT. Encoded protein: CASSFNRRGSPVNTEAFF.

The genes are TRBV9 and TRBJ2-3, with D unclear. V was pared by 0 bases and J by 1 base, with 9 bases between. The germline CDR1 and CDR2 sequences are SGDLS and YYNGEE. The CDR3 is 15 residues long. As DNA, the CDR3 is TGTGCCAGCAGCGTAGGGCAGTCCCGCACAGATACGCAGTATTTT. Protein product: CASSVGQSRTDTQYF.

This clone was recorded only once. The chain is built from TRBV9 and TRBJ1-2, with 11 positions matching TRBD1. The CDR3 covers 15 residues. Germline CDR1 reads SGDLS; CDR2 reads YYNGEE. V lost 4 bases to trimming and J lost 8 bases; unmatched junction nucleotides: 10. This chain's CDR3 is CASSIGQGAISGYTF. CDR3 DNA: TGTGCCAGCAGCATCGGACAGGGGGCAATCTCGGGCTACACCTTC.

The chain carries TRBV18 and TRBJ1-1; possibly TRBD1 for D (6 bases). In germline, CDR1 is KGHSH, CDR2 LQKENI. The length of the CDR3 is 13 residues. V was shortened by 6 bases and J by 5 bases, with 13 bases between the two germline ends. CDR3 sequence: CASSPGAWTEAFF. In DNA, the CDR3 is TGTGCCAGCTCCCCAGGGGCATGGACTGAAGCTTTCTTT. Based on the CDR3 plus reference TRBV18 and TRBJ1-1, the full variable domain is NAGVMQNPRHLVRRRGQEARLRCSPMKGHSHVYWYRQLPEEGLKFMVYLQKENIIDESGMPKERFSAEFPKEGPSILRIQQVVRGDSAAYFCASSPGAWTEAFFGQGTRLTVV.

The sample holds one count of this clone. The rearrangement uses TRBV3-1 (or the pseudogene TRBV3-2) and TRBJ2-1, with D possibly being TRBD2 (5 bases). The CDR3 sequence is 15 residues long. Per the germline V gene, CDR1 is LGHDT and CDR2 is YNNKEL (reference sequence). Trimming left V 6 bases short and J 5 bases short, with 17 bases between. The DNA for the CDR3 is TGTGCCAGCAGTCATCTAGCCGGTTATGACAATGAGCAGTTCTTC. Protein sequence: CASSHLAGYDNEQFF.

The CDR3 here is CASSLRGPYGYTF. CDR3 DNA sequence: TGTGCCAGCAGCCTCAGGGGTCCCTATGGCTACACCTTC. The V and J genes are TRBV7-9 and TRBJ1-2; TRBD1 might be the D (6 bases). The CDR3 spans 13 residues. The V and J ends lost 5 bases and 4 bases respectively, with 11 bases between them. The V gene's germline CDR1 is SEHNR and CDR2 FQNEAQ (reference sequence).

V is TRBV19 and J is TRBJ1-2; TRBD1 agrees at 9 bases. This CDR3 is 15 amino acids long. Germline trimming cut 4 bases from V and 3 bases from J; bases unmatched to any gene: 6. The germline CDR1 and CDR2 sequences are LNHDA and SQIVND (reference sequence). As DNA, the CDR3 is TGTGCCAGTAGTACCACCGGGACAGGGTACTATGGCTACACCTTC. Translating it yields CASSTTGTGYYGYTF. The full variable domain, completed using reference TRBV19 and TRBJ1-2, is DGGITQSPKYLFRKEGQNVTLSCEQNLNHDAMYWYRQDPGQGLRLIYYSQIVNDFQKGDIAEGYSVSREKKESFPLTVTSAQKNPTAFYLCASSTTGTGYYGYTFGSGTRLTVV.

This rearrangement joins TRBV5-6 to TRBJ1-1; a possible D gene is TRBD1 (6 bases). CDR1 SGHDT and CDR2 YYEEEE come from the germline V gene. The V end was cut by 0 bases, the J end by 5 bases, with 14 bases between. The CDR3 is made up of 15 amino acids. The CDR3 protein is CASSLAGGGRTEAFF. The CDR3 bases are TGTGCCAGCAGCTTGGCGGGGGGCGGAAGAACTGAAGCTTTCTTT.

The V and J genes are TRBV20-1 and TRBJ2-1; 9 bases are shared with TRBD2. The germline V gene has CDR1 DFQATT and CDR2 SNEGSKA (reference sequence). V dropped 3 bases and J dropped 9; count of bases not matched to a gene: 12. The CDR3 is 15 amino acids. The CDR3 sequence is CSASAAGGLNGEQFF. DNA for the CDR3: TGCAGTGCTAGTGCTGCGGGGGGGCTGAACGGTGAGCAGTTCTTC.

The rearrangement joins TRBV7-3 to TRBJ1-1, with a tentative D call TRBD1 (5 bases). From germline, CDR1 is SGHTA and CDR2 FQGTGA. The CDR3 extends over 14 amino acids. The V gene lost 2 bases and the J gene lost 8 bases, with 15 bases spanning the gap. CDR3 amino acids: CASSLYFRVEEAFF. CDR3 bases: TGTGCCAGCAGCTTATATTTCAGGGTTGAAGAAGCTTTCTTT.

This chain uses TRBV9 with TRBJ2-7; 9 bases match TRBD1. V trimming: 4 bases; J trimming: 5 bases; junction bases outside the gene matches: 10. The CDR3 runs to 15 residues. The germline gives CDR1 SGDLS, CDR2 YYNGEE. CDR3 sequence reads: CASSISGTGSHEQYF. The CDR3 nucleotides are TGTGCCAGCAGCATCTCCGGGACAGGGTCCCACGAGCAGTACTTC.

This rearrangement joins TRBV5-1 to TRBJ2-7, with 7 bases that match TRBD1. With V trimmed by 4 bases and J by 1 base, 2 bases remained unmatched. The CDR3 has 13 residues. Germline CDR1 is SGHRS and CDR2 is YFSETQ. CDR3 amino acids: CASSGDSSYEQYF. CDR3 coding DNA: TGCGCCAGCAGCGGGGACAGTTCCTACGAGCAGTACTTC.

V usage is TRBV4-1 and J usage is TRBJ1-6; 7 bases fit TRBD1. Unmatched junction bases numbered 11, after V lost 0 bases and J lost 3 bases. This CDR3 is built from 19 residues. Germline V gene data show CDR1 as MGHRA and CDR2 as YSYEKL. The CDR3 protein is CASSQDLTGADLYNSPLHF. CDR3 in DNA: TGCGCCAGCAGCCAAGATCTTACAGGGGCAGATCTCTATAATTCACCCCTCCACTTT.

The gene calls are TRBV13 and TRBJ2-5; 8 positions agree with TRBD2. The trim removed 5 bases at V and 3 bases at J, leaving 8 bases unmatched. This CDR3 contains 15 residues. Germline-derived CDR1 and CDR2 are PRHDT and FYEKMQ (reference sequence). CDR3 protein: CASSGSARGEETQYF. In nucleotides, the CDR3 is TGTGCCAGCAGCGGATCTGCGCGGGGGGAAGAGACCCAGTACTTC.

The CDR3 region has the DNA TGTGCCAGCAGCCAGGGGACTGAAGCTTTCTTT. Translating gives CASSQGTEAFF. This sequence joins TRBV6-2 or TRBV6-3 and TRBJ1-1; weak D call: TRBD1 (6 bases). Between the trimmed V and J ends, which lost 6 bases and 5 bases, there was a span of 7 bases. Germline assignment: CDR1 MNHEY and CDR2 SVGEGT. The CDR3 consists of 11 residues.

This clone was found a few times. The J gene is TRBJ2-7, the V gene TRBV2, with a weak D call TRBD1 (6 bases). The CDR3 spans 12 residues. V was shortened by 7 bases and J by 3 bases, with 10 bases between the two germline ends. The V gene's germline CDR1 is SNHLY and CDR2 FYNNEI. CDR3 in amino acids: CASIVQGYEQYF. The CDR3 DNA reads TGTGCCAGCATCGTACAGGGCTACGAGCAGTACTTC.

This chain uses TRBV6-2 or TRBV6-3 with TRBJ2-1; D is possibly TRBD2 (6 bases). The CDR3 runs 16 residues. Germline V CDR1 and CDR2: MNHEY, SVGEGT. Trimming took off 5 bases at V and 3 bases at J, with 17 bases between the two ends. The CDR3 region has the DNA TGTGCCAGCAGTCAAACCCCGGGACTGCTCTACAATGAGCAGTTCTTC. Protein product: CASSQTPGLLYNEQFF.

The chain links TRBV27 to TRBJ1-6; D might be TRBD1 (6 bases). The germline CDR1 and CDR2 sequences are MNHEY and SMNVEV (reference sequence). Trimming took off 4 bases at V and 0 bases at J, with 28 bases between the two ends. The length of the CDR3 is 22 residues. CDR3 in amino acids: CASSSPPIGTRLKSSYNSPLHF. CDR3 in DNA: TGTGCCAGCAGTTCCCCCCCCATCGGGACACGACTCAAGAGCTCCTATAATTCACCCCTCCACTTT.

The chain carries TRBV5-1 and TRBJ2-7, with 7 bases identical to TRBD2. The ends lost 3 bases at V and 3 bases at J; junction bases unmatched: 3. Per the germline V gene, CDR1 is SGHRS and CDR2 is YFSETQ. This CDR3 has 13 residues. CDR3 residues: CASSSGLDYEQYF. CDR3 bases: TGCGCCAGCAGCTCCGGACTAGACTACGAGCAGTACTTC.

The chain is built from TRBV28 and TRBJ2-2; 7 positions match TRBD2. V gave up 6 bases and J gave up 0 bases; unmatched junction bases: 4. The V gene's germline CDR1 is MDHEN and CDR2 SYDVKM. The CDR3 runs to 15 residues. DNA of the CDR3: TGTGCCAGCAGCGGGGGGTCAGCGAACACCGGGGAGCTGTTTTTT. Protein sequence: CASSGGSANTGELFF.